The present T cell receptor (beta chain) was sequenced within a study of cytomegalovirus exposure and HLA in healthy donors. Study overall: Among the roughly 400 genotyped donors, over 70% were placed in the Caucasian-associated ancestry cluster.

There are 15 residues in the CDR3. V gave up 0 bases and J gave up 2 bases, with 12 bases separating them. Germline V lookup: CDR1 SGDLS, CDR2 YYNGEE. Study-level findings and limits: Most subjects had HLA-A and HLA-B alleles reportedly predicted accurately by TCR beta sequences. HLA restriction was apparent for most CMV-associated TCR beta chains in a later analysis.

This clone has a single count. Its specificity is not known. The PCR contained 60 Vbeta and 13 Jbeta primers. Clones were sequenced by immunoSEQ multiplex PCR, and TCRdb holds only the in-frame ones, with some missing. The data hold 150,000 to 200,000 clones, with roughly 75% observed a single time. The J gene is TRBJ2-7, the V gene TRBV9; D is possibly TRBD1 (6 bases). The receptor was isolated from a male donor in good health and CMV-seronegative. Input material: PBMCs. CDR3 nucleotides: TGTGCCAGCAGCGTAGCGGGGCAGGGGACCTACGAGCAGTACTTC. Translating gives CASSVAGQGTYEQYF. The entire variable domain, with the rest obtained from reference TRBV9 and TRBJ2-7, is as follows: DSGVTQTPKHLITATGQRVTLRCSPRSGDLSVYWYQQSLDQGLQFLIQYYNGEERAKGNILERFSAQQFPDLHSELNLSSLELGDSALYFCASSVAGQGTYEQYFGPGTRLTVT.